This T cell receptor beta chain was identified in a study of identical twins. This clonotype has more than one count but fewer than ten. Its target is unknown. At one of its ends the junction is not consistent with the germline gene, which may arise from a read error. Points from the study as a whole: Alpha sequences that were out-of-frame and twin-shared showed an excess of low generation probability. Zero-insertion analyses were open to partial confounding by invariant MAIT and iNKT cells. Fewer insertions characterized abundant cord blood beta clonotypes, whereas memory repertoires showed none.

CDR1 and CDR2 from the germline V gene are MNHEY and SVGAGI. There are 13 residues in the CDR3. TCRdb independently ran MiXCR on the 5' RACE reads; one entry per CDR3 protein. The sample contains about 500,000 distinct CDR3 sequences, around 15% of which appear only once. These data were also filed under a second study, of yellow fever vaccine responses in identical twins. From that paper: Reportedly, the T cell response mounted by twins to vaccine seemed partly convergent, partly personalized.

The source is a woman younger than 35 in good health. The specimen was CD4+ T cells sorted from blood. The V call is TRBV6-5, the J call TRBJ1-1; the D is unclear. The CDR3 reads CANSYREKTEAFF. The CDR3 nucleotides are TGTGCCAACAGTTACCGGGAGAAGACTGAAGCTTTCTTT.